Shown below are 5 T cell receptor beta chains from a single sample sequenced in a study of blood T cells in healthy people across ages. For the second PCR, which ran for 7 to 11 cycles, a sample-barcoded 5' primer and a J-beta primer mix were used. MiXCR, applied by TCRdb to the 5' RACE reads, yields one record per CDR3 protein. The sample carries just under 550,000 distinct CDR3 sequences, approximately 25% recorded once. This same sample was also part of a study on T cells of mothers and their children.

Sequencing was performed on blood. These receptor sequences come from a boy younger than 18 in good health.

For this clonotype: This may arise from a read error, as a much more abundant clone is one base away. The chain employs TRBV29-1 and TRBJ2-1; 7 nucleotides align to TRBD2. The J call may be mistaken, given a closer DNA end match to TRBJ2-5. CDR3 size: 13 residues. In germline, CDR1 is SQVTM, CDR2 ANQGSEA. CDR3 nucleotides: TGCAGCGTTGATAGTGGCGGGGGAGAGGCCCAGTACTTC. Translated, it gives CSVDSGGGEAQYF.

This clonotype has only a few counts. The CDR3 DNA reads TGTGCCAGCAGTGGGACGGTGCTATATGGCTACACCTTC. Translation gives CASSGTVLYGYTF. The genes are TRBV28 and TRBJ1-2, with D possibly TRBD1 on 5 matching bases. The V end lost 5 bases, the J end lost 5 bases, and 12 bases lay between the germline ends. The CDR3 totals 13 residues. In germline, CDR1 is MDHEN, CDR2 SYDVKM.

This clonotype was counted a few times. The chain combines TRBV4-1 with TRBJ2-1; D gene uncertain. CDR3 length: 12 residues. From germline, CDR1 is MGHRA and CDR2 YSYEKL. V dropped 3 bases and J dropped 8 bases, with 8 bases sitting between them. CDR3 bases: TGCGCCAGCAGCCACCTTAGTTATGAGCAGTTCTTC. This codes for CASSHLSYEQFF.

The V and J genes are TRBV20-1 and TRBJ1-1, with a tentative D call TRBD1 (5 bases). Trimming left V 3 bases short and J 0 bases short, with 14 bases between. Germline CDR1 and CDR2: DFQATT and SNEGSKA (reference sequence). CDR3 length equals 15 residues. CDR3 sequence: CSASFPGTMNTEAFF. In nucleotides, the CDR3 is TGCAGTGCTAGTTTTCCAGGGACGATGAACACTGAAGCTTTCTTT.

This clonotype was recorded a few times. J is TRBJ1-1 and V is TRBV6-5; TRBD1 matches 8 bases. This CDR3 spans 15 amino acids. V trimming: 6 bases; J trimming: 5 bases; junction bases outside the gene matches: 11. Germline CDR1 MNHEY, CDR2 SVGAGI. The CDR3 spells CASSRTGSLLTEAFF. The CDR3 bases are TGTGCCAGCAGCCGGACAGGGTCGCTCCTAACTGAAGCTTTCTTT.